The 27 T cell receptor beta chains below come from one sample, sequenced in a study of Ad26.COV2.S vaccination and SARS-CoV-2 variants. Data came from immunoSEQ multiplex PCR; TCRdb stores just in-frame clones and leaves some out. Of about 390,000 clones listed, approximately 86% are singletons. Treatment given: around 19 received Ad26.COV2.S at low or high dose, single or two shots; about 5 received placebo; per-sample allocation not given. Day 63 after the first vaccine or placebo injection was the time point for sampling. The sample here was peripheral blood, taken in a trial of Ad26.COV2.S vaccine versus placebo. Receptors were obtained from a person aged 18-60 years who received the Ad26.COV2.S COVID-19 vaccine or a placebo.

The J gene is TRBJ2-3, the V gene TRBV3-1 (or the pseudogene TRBV3-2); 12 bases match TRBD2. The CDR3 is made up of 16 amino acids. V lost 4 bases to trimming and J lost 2 bases; unmatched junction nucleotides: 4. Germline V lookup: CDR1 LGHDT, CDR2 YNNKEL (reference sequence). The CDR3, as DNA: TGTGCCAGCAGCCCCGGACTAGCGGGACTCACAGATACGCAGTATTTT. This encodes CASSPGLAGLTDTQYF.

The chain recombines TRBV2 with TRBJ2-7; D is ambiguous. This CDR3 comprises 11 residues. Trimming removed 7 bases at V and 3 bases at J, with 7 bases between. Germline-derived CDR1 and CDR2 are SNHLY and FYNNEI. This chain's CDR3 is CASMLSYEQYF. CDR3 sequence (DNA): TGTGCCAGCATGTTGAGCTACGAGCAGTACTTC.

The J gene is TRBJ2-7, the V gene TRBV4-2; the D gene is possibly TRBD2 (6 bases). Germline V CDR1 and CDR2: LGHNA, YNFKEQ. Between the trimmed V and J ends, which lost 0 bases and 2 bases, there was a span of 11 bases. The CDR3 contains 15 residues. The CDR3 bases are TGTGCCAGCAGCCAAGATTTGGCGGGGCCCTACGAGCAGTACTTC. It codes for CASSQDLAGPYEQYF.

The V gene is TRBV7-2, the J gene TRBJ1-6; D is possibly TRBD1 (6 bases). The CDR3 length is 13 residues. The ends were cut back, 3 bases at V and 13 bases at J, with 13 bases in the middle. Germline-derived CDR1 and CDR2 are SGHTA and FQGNSA. The CDR3 DNA is TGTGCCAGCAGCTTTGACACAGGGTTCCCCCTCCACTTT. Translated, it gives CASSFDTGFPLHF.

The V call is TRBV15, the J call TRBJ2-1; 8 bases map to TRBD2. The ends lost 0 bases at V and 10 bases at J; junction bases unmatched: 2. This CDR3 spans 13 amino acids. Per the germline V gene, CDR1 is LNHNV and CDR2 is YYDKDF (reference sequence). The CDR3 DNA is TGTGCCACCAGCAGAGACGGGGGGGTCGAGCAGTTCTTC. This gives the protein CATSRDGGVEQFF.

V usage is TRBV3-1 (or the pseudogene TRBV3-2) and J usage is TRBJ2-1; 9 bases line up with TRBD2. The CDR3 sequence is 15 residues long. Germline CDR1 LGHDT, CDR2 YNNKEL (reference sequence). V was pared by 4 bases and J by 6 bases, with 7 bases of the junction left unmatched. In DNA form, the CDR3 reads TGTGCCAGCAGCCTACTGCGGGGGGGCGGCAATGAGCAGTTCTTC. Its translation: CASSLLRGGGNEQFF.

The rearrangement joins TRBV2 to TRBJ1-1, with no clear D. Trimming removed 4 bases at V and 3 bases at J, with 15 bases between. Germline V gives CDR1 SNHLY, CDR2 FYNNEI. There are 15 residues in the CDR3. The CDR3 DNA reads TGTGCCAGCAGTGTTACGAGACGGCTTGACACTGAAGCTTTCTTT. It translates to CASSVTRRLDTEAFF. The whole variable domain, remainder taken from reference TRBV2 and TRBJ1-1, is EPEVTQTPSHQVTQMGQEVILRCVPISNHLYFYWYRQILGQKVEFLVSFYNNEISEKSEIFDDQFSVERPDGSNFTLKIRSTKLEDSAMYFCASSVTRRLDTEAFFGQGTRLTVV.

This chain uses TRBV12-3 or TRBV12-4 with TRBJ2-1, with D unclear. CDR3 size: 12 residues. The V end lost 1 base, the J end lost 5 bases, and 3 bases lay between the germline ends. The CDR3 coding sequence is TGTGCCAGCAGTTTAGACCACAATGAGCAGTTCTTC. This encodes CASSLDHNEQFF.

The rearrangement links TRBV12-3 or TRBV12-4 to TRBJ2-7, with unresolved D. Between the trimmed V and J ends, which lost 4 bases and 7 bases, there was a span of 8 bases. This CDR3 contains 11 residues. In DNA form, the CDR3 reads TGTGCCAGCAGTTCCAGTGGGGAGCAGTACTTC. Protein sequence: CASSSSGEQYF.

The chain joins TRBV7-8 to TRBJ2-6; perhaps TRBD1 as D (6 bases). In germline, CDR1 is SGHVS, CDR2 FQNEAQ. The CDR3 loop spans 15 amino acids. V was cut by 5 bases and J by 9 bases, with 17 bases left in between. CDR3 in amino acids: CASSLGTTVGNVLTF. In nucleotides, the CDR3 is TGTGCCAGCAGCCTAGGGACAACGGTCGGCAACGTCCTGACTTTC.

The chain carries TRBV6-2 or TRBV6-3 and TRBJ1-3; D may be TRBD1 (5 bases). The CDR3 is made up of 15 amino acids. The V gene lost 2 bases and the J gene lost 0 bases, with 8 bases spanning the gap. CDR1 MNHEY and CDR2 SVGEGT come from the germline V gene. Here the CDR3 reads CASSYGADSGNTIYF. In nucleotides, the CDR3 is TGTGCCAGCAGTTACGGGGCTGACTCTGGAAACACCATATATTTT.

Only a few counts were recorded for this clone. The sample carries other DNA sequences with the same CDR3. The chain links TRBV5-1 to TRBJ2-6; D unresolved. Trimming took 0 bases from V and 0 from J, leaving 4 bases between them. CDR1 and CDR2 (germline): SGHRS, YFSETQ. The CDR3 is 15 residues long. The CDR3 is CASSLGSSGANVLTF. The CDR3 DNA follows: TGCGCCAGCAGCTTGGGAAGCTCTGGGGCCAACGTCCTGACTTTC.

The chain combines TRBV7-8 with TRBJ2-3, with 10 bases lining up with TRBD2. Germline V CDR1 and CDR2: SGHVS, FQNEAQ. Trimming at V came to 3 bases and at J to 4 bases, leaving 7 bases not matched to a gene. This CDR3 has 16 residues. CDR3: CASSFLSGGAADTQYF. As DNA, the CDR3 is TGTGCCAGCAGCTTCCTCAGCGGGGGGGCCGCAGATACGCAGTATTTT.

This clone was seen a single time. This chain joins TRBV10-3 and TRBJ2-7; TRBD1 might be the D (6 bases). CDR3 length equals 17 residues. Deletions cut 0 bases from V and 0 bases from J, with 15 bases between. Per germline, CDR1 ENHRY and CDR2 SYGVKD. CDR3 protein: CAISESLAGESSYEQYF. The CDR3 DNA is TGTGCCATCAGTGAGTCACTGGCAGGGGAGAGCTCCTACGAGCAGTACTTC.

The V gene is TRBV10-1, the J gene TRBJ2-7, with D perhaps matching TRBD1 (5 bases). Trimming cost V 2 bases and J 9 bases, with 20 bases left between them. The CDR3 is made up of 15 amino acids. Germline V gene data show CDR1 as WNHNN and CDR2 as SYGVQD (reference sequence). The CDR3 bases are TGCGCCAGCAGTGAGAGTCCGCGACAGAGCCTTGGGCAGTACTTC. Amino acids: CASSESPRQSLGQYF.

The gene calls are TRBV12-5 and TRBJ2-7; D is undetermined. The CDR3 consists of 12 residues. Trimming left V 3 bases short and J 5 bases short, with 8 bases between. Germline V gene sequence: CDR1 LGHNT, CDR2 FRNRAP. This chain's CDR3 is CASGFRWNEQYF. In nucleotides, the CDR3 is TGTGCTAGTGGTTTTCGGTGGAACGAGCAGTACTTC. Full variable domain (outside the CDR3, taken from reference TRBV12-5 and TRBJ2-7): DARVTQTPRHKVTEMGQEVTMRCQPILGHNTVFWYRQTMMQGLELLAYFRNRAPLDDSGMPKDRFSAEMPDATLATLKIQPSEPRDSAVYFCASGFRWNEQYFGPGTRLTVT.

The rearrangement uses TRBV18 and TRBJ1-1; D not resolved. The V end lost 6 bases, the J end lost 0 bases, and 14 bases lay between the germline ends. Germline CDR1 reads KGHSH; CDR2 reads LQKENI. The length of the CDR3 is 15 residues. The CDR3 here is CASSLIDGMNTEAFF. Written as DNA, the CDR3 is TGTGCCAGCTCGCTGATCGACGGAATGAACACTGAAGCTTTCTTT.

A remark on this clone: Other DNA sequences in this specimen translate into the identical CDR3. This chain uses TRBV5-1 with TRBJ1-3; tentatively, D is TRBD1 (6 bases). The V gene's germline CDR1 is SGHRS and CDR2 YFSETQ. The CDR3 runs 14 residues. V was pared by 0 bases and J by 2 bases, with 6 bases between. The CDR3 reads CASSLAGAGNTIYF. The CDR3 nucleotides read TGCGCCAGCAGCTTGGCAGGGGCTGGAAACACCATATATTTT.

The chain uses TRBV11-2 and TRBJ2-3; D not certain. V lost 3 bases, J lost 4 bases, and 17 bases lay in between. Germline V gene lookup returns CDR1 SGHAT and CDR2 FQNNGV. The CDR3 consists of 16 residues. CDR3 in amino acids: CASSFKTSWMADTQYF. The CDR3 DNA is TGTGCCAGCAGCTTTAAGACCTCTTGGATGGCAGATACGCAGTATTTT.

The chain joins TRBV6-6 to TRBJ2-5; 11 nucleotides agree with TRBD2. This CDR3 is built from 15 residues. Germline V gene data show CDR1 as MNHNY and CDR2 as SVGAGI (reference sequence). J was trimmed by 5 bases and V by 5 bases; bases with no gene match: 7. The chain's CDR3 is CASSISGGAWETQYF. CDR3 nucleotides: TGTGCCAGCAGTATTAGCGGGGGGGCCTGGGAGACCCAGTACTTC.

V gene TRBV7-6 combines with J gene TRBJ2-4; perhaps TRBD1 as D (5 bases). The length of the CDR3 is 15 residues. The ends were cut back, 5 bases at V and 1 base at J, with 12 bases in the middle. Looked up from germline, CDR1 is SGHVS and CDR2 is FNYEAQ. The DNA of the CDR3 is TGTGCCAGCAGCCGAACAGGCGACGCCAAAAACATTCAGTACTTC. This sequence encodes CASSRTGDAKNIQYF.

CDR3 protein: CASSEGFEKLFF. CDR3 in DNA: TGTGCCAGCAGCGAGGGTTTTGAAAAACTGTTTTTT. V is TRBV9 and J is TRBJ1-4; D is unclear. Trimming removed 3 bases at V and 7 bases at J, with 7 bases between. This CDR3 region has 12 residues. Germline V gene data show CDR1 as SGDLS and CDR2 as YYNGEE.

The CDR3 nucleotides are TGCAGTGCTCGTGGACAGGGGGCCTTAGATACGCAGTATTTT. Its protein product is CSARGQGALDTQYF. The chain recombines TRBV20-1 with TRBJ2-3; 11 nucleotides agree with TRBD1. The CDR3 runs 14 residues. Germline V gives CDR1 DFQATT, CDR2 SNEGSKA (reference sequence). V gave up 5 bases and J gave up 5 bases; unmatched junction bases: 6.

This chain connects TRBV4-1 to TRBJ2-3, with D possibly matching TRBD2 (7 bases). Trimming cost V 4 bases and J 0 bases, with 14 bases left between them. Germline V lookup: CDR1 MGHRA, CDR2 YSYEKL. This CDR3 has 16 amino acids. DNA of the CDR3: TGCGCCAGCAGCCGGGGGGGCCCGAGGAGCACAGATACGCAGTATTTT. This translates into CASSRGGPRSTDTQYF.

The genes are TRBV10-3 and TRBJ2-1; TRBD2 might be the D (6 bases). This CDR3 has 15 residues. Germline CDR1 reads ENHRY; CDR2 reads SYGVKD. The germline V and J ends were trimmed by 3 bases and 2 bases, with 11 bases remaining between them. The CDR3 DNA reads TGTGCCATCAGTGAAAAGGCGGGGCCCTACAATGAGCAGTTCTTC. This codes for CAISEKAGPYNEQFF.

This chain links TRBV4-1 with TRBJ1-2, with 7 positions matching TRBD1. V was clipped by 3 bases and J by 7 bases; unmatched bases: 14. Germline assignment: CDR1 MGHRA and CDR2 YSYEKL. The CDR3 has 16 residues. The chain's CDR3 is CASSHPATGWVSGYTF. CDR3 DNA sequence: TGCGCCAGCAGCCACCCAGCGACAGGGTGGGTGAGTGGCTACACCTTC.

The chain couples TRBV30 to TRBJ1-6; D not certain. The length of the CDR3 is 13 residues. The V end lost 2 bases, the J end lost 17 bases, and 19 bases lay between the germline ends. Germline CDR1 reads GTSNPN; CDR2 reads SVGIG (reference sequence). The CDR3 is CAWSFSVVGVFHF. The CDR3 DNA follows: TGTGCCTGGAGTTTTTCAGTGGTTGGAGTTTTCCACTTT.